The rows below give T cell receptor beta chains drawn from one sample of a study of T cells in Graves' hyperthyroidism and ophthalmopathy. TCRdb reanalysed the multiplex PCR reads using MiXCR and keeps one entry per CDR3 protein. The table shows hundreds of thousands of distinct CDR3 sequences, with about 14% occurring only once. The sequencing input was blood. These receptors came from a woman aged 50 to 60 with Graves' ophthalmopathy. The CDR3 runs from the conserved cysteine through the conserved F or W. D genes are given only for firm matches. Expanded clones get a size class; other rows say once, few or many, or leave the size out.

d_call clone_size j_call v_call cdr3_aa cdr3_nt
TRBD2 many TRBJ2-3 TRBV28 CASSPGGPDTQYF TGTGCCAGCAGCCCGGGGGGTCCAGATACGCAGTATTTT
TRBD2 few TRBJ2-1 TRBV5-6 CASSLGGTSGSDEQFF TGTGCCAGCAGCTTGGGGGGGACTAGCGGGAGTGATGAGCAGTTCTTC
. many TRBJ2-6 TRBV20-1 CSARGWIATSSNGANVLTF TGCAGTGCTAGAGGTTGGATAGCTACCTCTTCAAATGGGGCCAACGTCCTGACTTTC
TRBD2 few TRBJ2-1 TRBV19 CASSSYRTSGHSYNEQFF TGTGCCAGTAGTTCCTATCGGACTAGCGGGCACTCCTACAATGAGCAGTTCTTC
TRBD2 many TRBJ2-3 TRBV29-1 CSVAGGGYTDTQYF TGCAGCGTCGCCGGGGGGGGATACACAGATACGCAGTATTTT
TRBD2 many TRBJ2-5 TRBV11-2 CASSSGRAGGETQYF TGTGCCAGCAGCTCGGGGCGAGCGGGGGGAGAGACCCAGTACTTC
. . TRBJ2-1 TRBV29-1 CSVSDEQFF TGCAGCGTTTCGGATGAGCAGTTCTTC
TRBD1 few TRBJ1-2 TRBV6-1 CASSEAGQRANYGYTF TGTGCCAGCAGTGAGGCGGGACAGCGAGCTAACTATGGCTACACCTTC
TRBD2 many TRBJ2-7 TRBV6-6 CASSYLASGSSYEQYF TGTGCCAGCAGTTACTTAGCTAGCGGGAGCTCCTACGAGCAGTACTTC
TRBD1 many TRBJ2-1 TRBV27 CASSSSKLPRDRGYYNEQFF TGTGCCAGCAGTTCATCGAAACTCCCAAGGGACAGGGGCTACTACAATGAGCAGTTCTTC
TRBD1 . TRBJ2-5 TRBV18 CASSSGRGQGWAQYF TGTGCCAGCAGCTCCGGTCGGGGACAGGGGTGGGCCCAGTACTTC
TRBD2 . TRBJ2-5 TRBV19 CASSIKSPGLAIETQYF TGTGCCAGTAGTATTAAATCCCCCGGACTAGCTATAGAGACCCAGTACTTC
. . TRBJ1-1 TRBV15 CATSRGGGEVTEAFF TGTGCCACCAGCAGAGGAGGGGGGGAGGTTACTGAAGCTTTCTTT
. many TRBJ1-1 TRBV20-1 CSARDSTAPVEAFF TGCAGTGCTAGAGATTCGACAGCCCCTGTGGAAGCTTTCTTT
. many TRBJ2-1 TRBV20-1 CSARDSQIYNEQFF TGCAGTGCTAGAGATTCCCAGATCTACAATGAGCAGTTCTTC
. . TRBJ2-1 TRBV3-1 CASSRRDEQFF TGTGCCAGCAGCCGCCGCGATGAGCAGTTCTTC
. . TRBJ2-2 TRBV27 CASSFLRETNTGELFF TGTGCCAGCAGTTTTCTGCGGGAAACGAACACCGGGGAGCTGTTTTTT
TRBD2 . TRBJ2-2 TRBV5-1 CASSFTSGRGTGELFF TGCGCCAGCAGCTTTACTAGCGGGAGAGGCACCGGGGAGCTGTTTTTT
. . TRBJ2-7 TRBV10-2 CASSEPGDGYEQYF TGCGCCAGCAGTGAGCCGGGGGATGGGTACGAGCAGTACTTC
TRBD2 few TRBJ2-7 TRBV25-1 CASRETSSGRAGEQYF TGTGCCAGCAGGGAAACCAGTAGCGGGAGGGCCGGTGAGCAGTACTTC
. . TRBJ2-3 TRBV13 CASSLGPRFQADTQYF TGTGCCAGCAGCTTAGGCCCTAGGTTTCAGGCAGATACGCAGTATTTT
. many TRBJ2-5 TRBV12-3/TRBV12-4 CASSSRTGFQTQYF TGTGCCAGCAGCTCCCGAACAGGGTTTCAGACCCAGTACTTC
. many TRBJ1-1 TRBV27 CASSRGPIYTEAFF TGTGCCAGCAGCCGGGGCCCTATTTACACTGAAGCTTTCTTT
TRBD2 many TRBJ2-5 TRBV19 CASSSRLRPGLAKETQYF TGTGCCAGTAGTAGCAGGCTTAGACCGGGACTAGCGAAAGAGACCCAGTACTTC
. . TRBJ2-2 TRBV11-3 CASSLESIAGELFF TGTGCCAGCAGCTTAGAAAGCATTGCCGGGGAGCTGTTTTTT
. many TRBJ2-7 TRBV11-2 CASSFPIRGYFSYEQYF TGTGCCAGCAGCTTCCCTATTCGTGGGTATTTTTCCTACGAGCAGTACTTC